These T cell receptor beta chains were read from a single sample in a study of tissue T cells after allogeneic stem cell transplantation. Here immunoSEQ multiplex PCR was the method, and the copy in TCRdb shows in-frame clones only, minus some. The sample has 4,500 to 7,500 clones, approximately 59% seen once. Sequencing was performed on tissue from the jejunum, taken at autopsy. These receptors all come from a male donor at least 60 years old with lung cancer. The CDR3 runs from the conserved cysteine through the conserved F or W. D genes are given only for firm matches. Rows give clone size only sometimes, using once, few, many, or a class for an expanded clone.

D: -; J: TRBJ2-7; size: -; V: TRBV7-2; DNA: TGTGCCAGCAGCGTCACCTTCTCCTACGAGCAGTACTTC; CDR3: CASSVTFSYEQYF
D: -; J: TRBJ2-2; size: medium-sized; V: TRBV6-5; DNA: TGTGCCAGCGGGGCCGGGACACGGATAACCGGGGAGCTGTTTTTT; CDR3: CASGAGTRITGELFF
D: -; J: TRBJ1-1; size: few; V: TRBV7-8; DNA: TGTGCCAGCAGCCTCGGACAGAACACTGAAGCTTTCTTT; CDR3: CASSLGQNTEAFF
D: -; J: TRBJ1-1; size: -; V: TRBV5-1; DNA: TGCGCCAGCAGCGACAGTTTAGGGTACACTGAAGCTTTCTTT; CDR3: CASSDSLGYTEAFF
D: -; J: TRBJ1-3; size: -; V: TRBV7-2; DNA: TGTGCCAGCAGCGGACAGACCTACTCTGGAAACACCATATATTTT; CDR3: CASSGQTYSGNTIYF
D: -; J: TRBJ2-6; size: few; V: TRBV7-9; DNA: TGTGCCAGCAGCCTCACCCGGGTTTCTGGGGCCAACGTCCTGACTTTC; CDR3: CASSLTRVSGANVLTF
D: -; J: TRBJ2-1; size: once; V: TRBV19; DNA: TGTGCCAGTAGTATGGGTTCGAACGAGCAGTTCTTC; CDR3: CASSMGSNEQFF
D: -; J: TRBJ2-7; size: few; V: TRBV28; DNA: TGTGCCAGCAGTTGGGGAGTGGCCTACGAGCAGTACTTC; CDR3: CASSWGVAYEQYF
D: TRBD1; J: TRBJ1-5; size: few; V: TRBV7-6; DNA: TGTGCCAGCAGCCCGGGACAGGGGGCTCGGCAGCCCCAGCATTTT; CDR3: CASSPGQGARQPQHF
D: TRBD1; J: TRBJ2-2; size: -; V: TRBV20-1; DNA: TGCAGTGCTAGTAGGGTGAGGGGGACAGGGGGCTACGGCGGGGAGCTGTTTTTT; CDR3: CSASRVRGTGGYGGELFF
D: -; J: TRBJ2-6; size: -; V: TRBV4-3; DNA: TGCGCCAGCAGCCAAGAAAGGCTGACTGGGGCCAACGTCCTGACTTTC; CDR3: CASSQERLTGANVLTF
D: -; J: TRBJ2-7; size: -; V: TRBV7-8; DNA: TGTGCCAGCAGCCTAGGTCCCAGATCGTCGTCCGAGCAGTACTTC; CDR3: CASSLGPRSSSEQYF
D: -; J: TRBJ1-3; size: once; V: TRBV30; DNA: TGTGCCTGGAGTGCGGTCGGAAACACCATATATTTT; CDR3: CAWSAVGNTIYF
D: TRBD1; J: TRBJ2-7; size: -; V: TRBV5-1; DNA: TGCGCCAGCAGCTCGAACCGACAGGGTTCATCCTACGAGCAGTACTTC; CDR3: CASSSNRQGSSYEQYF
D: TRBD1; J: TRBJ2-3; size: -; V: TRBV7-9; DNA: TGTGCCAGCAGCCTAGGGACAGGGGGCTTAGATACGCAGTATTTT; CDR3: CASSLGTGGLDTQYF
D: -; J: TRBJ2-3; size: -; V: TRBV12-5; DNA: TGTGCTAGTGGTTTGGTATTTAACGACGGAATTCTGGATACGCAGTATTTT; CDR3: CASGLVFNDGILDTQYF
D: -; J: TRBJ1-2; size: -; V: TRBV4-3; DNA: TGCGCCAGCAGCCAATTCGGGGTGGACTATGGCTACACCTTC; CDR3: CASSQFGVDYGYTF
D: TRBD1; J: TRBJ2-1; size: -; V: TRBV5-1; DNA: TGCGCCAGCAGCCCCGGACAGGGGTATGAGCAGTTCTTC; CDR3: CASSPGQGYEQFF
D: -; J: TRBJ2-1; size: -; V: TRBV3-1/TRBV3-2; DNA: TGTGCCAGCAGCCAAGGCATCTCGGGAGTGGCCTACAATGAGCAGTTCTTC; CDR3: CASSQGISGVAYNEQFF
D: TRBD1; J: TRBJ1-5; size: few; V: TRBV19; DNA: TGTGCCAGTAAGCCCCGGGACAGGGAATCCGCATTTCTGGATCAGCCCCAGCATTTT; CDR3: CASKPRDRESAFLDQPQHF
D: -; J: TRBJ2-1; size: -; V: TRBV19; DNA: TGTGCCAGTGGGGAGAGGGAGGATGAGCAGTTCTTC; CDR3: CASGEREDEQFF
D: TRBD1; J: TRBJ1-2; size: -; V: TRBV6-6; DNA: TGTGCCAGCAGCCGGACAGGGGACAACTATGGCTACACCTTC; CDR3: CASSRTGDNYGYTF
D: TRBD1; J: TRBJ1-1; size: few; V: TRBV19; DNA: TGTGCCAGTAGACTTACAGGGGTCCCCACTGAAGCTTTCTTT; CDR3: CASRLTGVPTEAFF
D: -; J: TRBJ2-3; size: -; V: TRBV20-1; DNA: TGCAGTGCTATTGGGGGAGATACGCAGTATTTT; CDR3: CSAIGGDTQYF
D: -; J: TRBJ2-7; size: medium-sized; V: TRBV27; DNA: TGTGCCAGCAGTTTATTACGGGGGTACGAGCAGTACTTC; CDR3: CASSLLRGYEQYF
D: -; J: TRBJ2-7; size: -; V: TRBV3-1/TRBV3-2; DNA: TGTGCCAGCAGCCAAGGTCGCTACGAGCAGTACTTC; CDR3: CASSQGRYEQYF
D: -; J: TRBJ1-3; size: -; V: TRBV9; DNA: TGTGCCAGCAGCGTAGTTGGGGGGCTCTCTGGAAACACCATATATTTT; CDR3: CASSVVGGLSGNTIYF
D: -; J: TRBJ2-2; size: -; V: TRBV28; DNA: TGTGCCAGCAGTTTTGACCCCCGGCAGGCCGTATTCACCGGGGAGCTGTTTTTT; CDR3: CASSFDPRQAVFTGELFF
D: TRBD1; J: TRBJ2-4; size: -; V: TRBV7-8; DNA: TGTGCCAGCAGCTTAGAAGGGGGCGCAGCCAAAAACATTCAGTACTTC; CDR3: CASSLEGGAAKNIQYF
D: -; J: TRBJ1-1; size: -; V: TRBV5-5; DNA: TGTGCCAGCAGCTCGTACGGGGGAACTGAAGCTTTCTTT; CDR3: CASSSYGGTEAFF
D: -; J: TRBJ1-1; size: -; V: TRBV6-5; DNA: TGTGCCAGCAGTCCCCCGAAAAGGGACACTGAAGCTTTCTTT; CDR3: CASSPPKRDTEAFF
D: TRBD1; J: TRBJ1-4; size: -; V: TRBV6-1; DNA: TGTGCCAGCAGTGAAAGGGGACAGACTAATGAAAAACTGTTTTTT; CDR3: CASSERGQTNEKLFF
D: -; J: TRBJ1-6; size: -; V: TRBV7-9; DNA: TGTGCCAGCAGCTTAGCTTCGGGTAATTCACCCCTCCACTTT; CDR3: CASSLASGNSPLHF
D: -; J: TRBJ2-7; size: -; V: TRBV2; DNA: TGTGCCAGCAGTGGCTTCGACAGTTACTCGGACGAGCAGTACTTC; CDR3: CASSGFDSYSDEQYF
D: -; J: TRBJ2-4; size: -; V: TRBV11-3; DNA: TGTGCCAGCAGCTTAGACTTGCCCCGGCCGTGGCAGTACTTC; CDR3: CASSLDLPRPWQYF
D: TRBD1; J: TRBJ2-5; size: -; V: TRBV4-2; DNA: TGTGCCAGCAGCCAAGCACCCGGGACAGGGGTGTTAGAGACCCAGTACTTC; CDR3: CASSQAPGTGVLETQYF
D: TRBD1; J: TRBJ2-7; size: -; V: TRBV7-2; DNA: TGTGCCAGCAGCTTAGACGGGACAGGGGGTGTATACGAGCAGTACTTC; CDR3: CASSLDGTGGVYEQYF
D: -; J: TRBJ2-7; size: -; V: TRBV20-1; DNA: TGCAGCAGCCGTAACTACGAGCAGTACTTC; CDR3: CSSRNYEQYF
D: TRBD2; J: TRBJ2-3; size: -; V: TRBV13; DNA: TGTGCCAGCAGCTCCGCCGTGACTAGCGGGGGGGGTTGGGATACGCAGTATTTT; CDR3: CASSSAVTSGGGWDTQYF
D: TRBD2; J: TRBJ2-7; size: -; V: TRBV6-5; DNA: TGTGCCAGCAGTTTCGGGACTAGGACCTTCGAGCAGTACTTC; CDR3: CASSFGTRTFEQYF
D: TRBD1; J: TRBJ1-3; size: -; V: TRBV11-2; DNA: TGTGCCAGCAGCTTATGGGACAGCTCTGGAAACACCATATATTTT; CDR3: CASSLWDSSGNTIYF
D: TRBD1; J: TRBJ2-2; size: medium-sized; V: TRBV7-9; DNA: TGTGCCAGCAGCTTAGGGACAGGGGTTACCGGGGAGCTGTTTTTT; CDR3: CASSLGTGVTGELFF
D: TRBD2; J: TRBJ2-3; size: -; V: TRBV6-1; DNA: TGTGCCAGCAGTGCAGCGGGGGGTAGCACAGATACGCAGTATTTT; CDR3: CASSAAGGSTDTQYF
D: TRBD1; J: TRBJ2-7; size: -; V: TRBV19; DNA: TGTGCCAGTAGTGAAATCGACAGGGGGCTGAACGAGCAGTACTTC; CDR3: CASSEIDRGLNEQYF
D: -; J: TRBJ2-1; size: -; V: TRBV6-5; DNA: TGTGCCAGCAGCGCCCGGGCCAGGAGTGACAATGAGCAGTTCTTC; CDR3: CASSARARSDNEQFF
D: TRBD2; J: TRBJ2-2; size: -; V: TRBV2; DNA: TGTGCCGGGGGGGGAGACACCGGGGAGCTGTTTTTT; CDR3: CAGGGDTGELFF
D: -; J: TRBJ1-5; size: -; V: TRBV18; DNA: TGTGCCAGCTCACCGGACGGGAATCAGCCCCAGCATTTT; CDR3: CASSPDGNQPQHF
D: -; J: TRBJ1-4; size: -; V: TRBV12-3/TRBV12-4; DNA: TGTGCCAGCAGCACCGGAGCAAATGAAAAACTGTTTTTT; CDR3: CASSTGANEKLFF
D: TRBD1; J: TRBJ1-1; size: medium-sized; V: TRBV7-9; DNA: TGTGCCAGCAGCTTCGACAGGGGCTGGAACACTGAAGCTTTCTTT; CDR3: CASSFDRGWNTEAFF
D: -; J: TRBJ2-5; size: -; V: TRBV7-2; DNA: TGTGCCAGCAGCTTAAACTCGGCAGCTAGAGAGACCCAGTACTTC; CDR3: CASSLNSAARETQYF
D: TRBD1; J: TRBJ1-5; size: -; V: TRBV2; DNA: TGTGCCAGCAGCCACAGGGGAATGCAGCCCCAGCATTTT; CDR3: CASSHRGMQPQHF
D: -; J: TRBJ2-2; size: -; V: TRBV7-2; DNA: TGTGCCAGCAGCTCTAACACGGTAACCGGGGAGCTGTTTTTT; CDR3: CASSSNTVTGELFF
D: -; J: TRBJ1-6; size: -; V: TRBV28; DNA: TGTGCCAGCAGTTCCTATTCACCCCTCCACTTT; CDR3: CASSSYSPLHF
D: TRBD2; J: TRBJ2-1; size: -; V: TRBV4-2; DNA: TGTGCCAGCAGCCAAGGAGCGGGAGGCCTCAGTGAGCAGTTCTTC; CDR3: CASSQGAGGLSEQFF
D: -; J: TRBJ1-1; size: few; V: TRBV5-4; DNA: TGTGCCAGCAGCCAGGGGCGCTACACTGAAGCTTTCTTT; CDR3: CASSQGRYTEAFF
D: -; J: TRBJ2-5; size: -; V: TRBV6-6; DNA: TGTGCCAGCAGTTACGGGGGGCTTGAGACCCAGTACTTC; CDR3: CASSYGGLETQYF
D: -; J: TRBJ1-1; size: few; V: TRBV7-9; DNA: TGTGCCAGCAGCTTAAGTGGGCGGGACACTGAAGCTTTCTTT; CDR3: CASSLSGRDTEAFF
D: -; J: TRBJ2-1; size: -; V: TRBV7-2; DNA: TGTGCCAGCAGCTTAGATGGTGGATACAATGAGCAGTTCTTC; CDR3: CASSLDGGYNEQFF